Below are 10 T cell receptor beta chains sequenced from a single sample in a study of blood T cell repertoires in COVID-19. Sequencing used immunoSEQ multiplex PCR; TCRdb keeps in-frame clones, though not all of them. The sample lists 150,000 to 180,000 clones; less than 95% were seen once. The sequenced material came from peripheral blood. Every receptor here comes from a man aged 50 to 59 with acute or convalescent COVID-19.

This clone was detected only once. The chain couples TRBV6-5 to TRBJ1-2; 7 positions match TRBD1. The germline CDR1 and CDR2 sequences are MNHEY and SVGAGI. After removal of 6 bases from V and 2 bases from J, the junction contained 3 bases not matched to a gene. The CDR3 is 13 residues long. Here the CDR3 reads CASRQGVNYGYTF. For the CDR3, the DNA is TGTGCCAGCAGGCAGGGGGTGAACTATGGCTACACCTTC.

The rearrangement uses TRBV3-1 (or the pseudogene TRBV3-2) and TRBJ2-1; D call uncertain. This CDR3 is built from 13 residues. V gave up 0 bases and J gave up 10 bases, with 10 bases separating them. The germline V gene encodes CDR1 LGHDT and CDR2 YNNKEL (reference sequence). The CDR3 nucleotides read TGTGCCAGCAGCCAAGATCTGAACACCGAGCAGTTCTTC. This gives the protein CASSQDLNTEQFF.

This chain connects TRBV30 to TRBJ2-5; perhaps TRBD2 as D (5 bases). Germline V gene lookup returns CDR1 GTSNPN and CDR2 SVGIG (reference sequence). V lost 1 base and J lost 12, with 18 bases in between. This CDR3 is 13 amino acids long. CDR3 in amino acids: CAWSGGERMAEYF. In DNA form, the CDR3 reads TGTGCCTGGAGTGGTGGGGAGCGGATGGCAGAGTACTTC.

As to this clone: Other DNA sequences from this sample encode an identical CDR3 as well. The chain is built from TRBV5-1 and TRBJ1-5; 8 bases align to TRBD1. The V gene end was trimmed by 0 bases and the J gene end by 6 bases; junction bases not matched to a gene: 5. The germline V gene has CDR1 SGHRS and CDR2 YFSETQ. The CDR3 runs 15 residues. CDR3 sequence: CASSLEGQAGQPQHF. The CDR3 coding sequence is TGCGCCAGCAGCTTGGAGGGACAGGCCGGTCAGCCCCAGCATTTT.

Details on this clone: Other DNA sequences within the sample encode an identical CDR3. This chain joins TRBV5-1 and TRBJ1-1; no clear D gene. V was cut by 3 bases and J by 2 bases, with 5 bases left in between. Germline CDR1 reads SGHRS; CDR2 reads YFSETQ. The length of the CDR3 is 12 residues. CDR3 residues: CASSSVNTEAFF. In nucleotides, the CDR3 is TGCGCCAGCAGCTCAGTTAACACTGAAGCTTTCTTT. Using reference TRBV5-1 and TRBJ1-1 for the parts outside the CDR3, the full variable domain is KAGVTQTPRYLIKTRGQQVTLSCSPISGHRSVSWYQQTPGQGLQFLFEYFSETQRNKGNFPGRFSGRQFSNSRSEMNVSTLELGDSALYLCASSSVNTEAFFGQGTRLTVV.

The chain employs TRBV5-1 and TRBJ1-1; 8 bases agree with TRBD1. Germline V gives CDR1 SGHRS, CDR2 YFSETQ. The CDR3 covers 15 residues. V lost 4 bases to trimming and J lost 1 base; unmatched junction nucleotides: 6. The CDR3, as DNA: TGCGCCAGCAGCCTAATTGGGACAGGGAACACTGAAGCTTTCTTT. Translating gives CASSLIGTGNTEAFF. The full variable domain, its missing parts supplied by reference TRBV5-1 and TRBJ1-1, is KAGVTQTPRYLIKTRGQQVTLSCSPISGHRSVSWYQQTPGQGLQFLFEYFSETQRNKGNFPGRFSGRQFSNSRSEMNVSTLELGDSALYLCASSLIGTGNTEAFFGQGTRLTVV.

J is TRBJ2-1 and V is TRBV6-1; D perhaps matches TRBD2 (5 bases). CDR3 size: 16 residues. V was shortened by 0 bases and J by 2 bases, with 11 bases between the two germline ends. The germline V gene encodes CDR1 MNHNS and CDR2 SASEGT. The CDR3 here is CASSEALGAPYNEQFF. CDR3 sequence (DNA): TGTGCCAGCAGTGAAGCACTGGGAGCCCCCTACAATGAGCAGTTCTTC.

The V call is TRBV19, the J call TRBJ1-1; a possible D gene is TRBD1 (5 bases). Trimming cost V 3 bases and J 3 bases, with 14 bases left between them. The CDR3 covers 15 residues. CDR1 and CDR2 (germline): LNHDA, SQIVND (reference sequence). Here the CDR3 reads CASSIGGVGDTEAFF. CDR3 sequence (DNA): TGTGCCAGTAGTATCGGGGGGGTTGGGGACACTGAAGCTTTCTTT. Combining the CDR3 with reference TRBV19 and TRBJ1-1 gives the whole variable domain DGGITQSPKYLFRKEGQNVTLSCEQNLNHDAMYWYRQDPGQGLRLIYYSQIVNDFQKGDIAEGYSVSREKKESFPLTVTSAQKNPTAFYLCASSIGGVGDTEAFFGQGTRLTVV.

The chain employs TRBV3-1 (or the pseudogene TRBV3-2) and TRBJ2-2; 9 bases are shared with TRBD1. The CDR3 extends over 16 amino acids. From germline, CDR1 is LGHDT and CDR2 YNNKEL (reference sequence). V shed 2 bases, J shed 2 bases, and the junction held 3 bases outside the gene matches. The CDR3 bases are TGTGCCAGCAGCCAATCCACAGGGGGCAACACCGGGGAGCTGTTTTTT. Amino acid sequence: CASSQSTGGNTGELFF.

The chain uses TRBV7-6 and TRBJ2-5; the match to TRBD1 covers 10 bases. The length of the CDR3 is 16 residues. Germline CDR1 is SGHVS and CDR2 is FNYEAQ. With V trimmed by 5 bases and J by 5 bases, 11 bases remained unmatched. The CDR3 DNA sequence: TGTGCCAGCAGCACATCCGGGACAGGGGTAGGGGAGACCCAGTACTTC. Its translation is CASSTSGTGVGETQYF. Based on the CDR3 plus reference TRBV7-6 and TRBJ2-5, the full variable domain is GAGVSQSPRYKVTKRGQDVALRCDPISGHVSLYWYRQALGQGPEFLTYFNYEAQQDKSGLPNDRFSAERPEGSISTLTIQRTEQRDSAMYRCASSTSGTGVGETQYFGPGTRLLVL.